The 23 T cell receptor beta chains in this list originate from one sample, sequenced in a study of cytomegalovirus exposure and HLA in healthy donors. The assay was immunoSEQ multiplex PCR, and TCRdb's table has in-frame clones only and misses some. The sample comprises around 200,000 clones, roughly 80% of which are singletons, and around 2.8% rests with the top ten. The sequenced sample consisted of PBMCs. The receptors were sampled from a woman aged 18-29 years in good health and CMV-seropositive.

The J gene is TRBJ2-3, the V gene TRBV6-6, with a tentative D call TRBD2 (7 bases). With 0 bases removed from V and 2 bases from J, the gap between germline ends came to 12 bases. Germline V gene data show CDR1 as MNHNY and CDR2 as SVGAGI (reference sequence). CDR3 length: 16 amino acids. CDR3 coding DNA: TGTGCCAGCAGTTACTCACGGGGGGCCTTCACAGATACGCAGTATTTT. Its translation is CASSYSRGAFTDTQYF.

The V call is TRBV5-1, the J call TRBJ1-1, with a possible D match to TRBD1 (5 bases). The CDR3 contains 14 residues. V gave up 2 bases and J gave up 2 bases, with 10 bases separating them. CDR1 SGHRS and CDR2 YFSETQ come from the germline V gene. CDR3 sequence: CASSLAQGNTEAFF. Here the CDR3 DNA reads TGCGCCAGCAGCTTAGCCCAGGGAAACACTGAAGCTTTCTTT.

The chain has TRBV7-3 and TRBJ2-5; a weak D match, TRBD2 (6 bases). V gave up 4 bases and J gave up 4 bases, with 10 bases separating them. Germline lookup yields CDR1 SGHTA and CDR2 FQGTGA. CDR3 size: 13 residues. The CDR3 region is CASSSVGGETQYF. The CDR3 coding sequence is TGTGCCAGCAGCTCTGTGGGAGGAGAGACCCAGTACTTC.

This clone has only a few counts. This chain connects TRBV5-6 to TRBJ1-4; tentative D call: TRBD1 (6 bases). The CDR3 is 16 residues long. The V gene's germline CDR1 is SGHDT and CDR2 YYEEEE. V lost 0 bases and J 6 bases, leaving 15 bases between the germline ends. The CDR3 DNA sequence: TGTGCCAGCAGCTTGGCAGCGACAGGCGCCGATGAAAAACTGTTTTTT. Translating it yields CASSLAATGADEKLFF.

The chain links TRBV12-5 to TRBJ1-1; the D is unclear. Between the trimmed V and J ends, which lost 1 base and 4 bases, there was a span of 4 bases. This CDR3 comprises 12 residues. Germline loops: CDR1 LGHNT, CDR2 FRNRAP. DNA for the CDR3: TGTGCTAGTGGTTTGGACAGCACTGAAGCTTTCTTT. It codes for CASGLDSTEAFF. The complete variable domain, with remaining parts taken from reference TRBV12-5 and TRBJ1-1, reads DARVTQTPRHKVTEMGQEVTMRCQPILGHNTVFWYRQTMMQGLELLAYFRNRAPLDDSGMPKDRFSAEMPDATLATLKIQPSEPRDSAVYFCASGLDSTEAFFGQGTRLTVV.

Here the CDR3 reads CASSHLGVFNQPQHF. For the CDR3, the DNA is TGCGCCAGCAGCCACCTCGGGGTGTTCAATCAGCCCCAGCATTTT. The V call is TRBV4-1, the J call TRBJ1-5, with unresolved D. Germline V gives CDR1 MGHRA, CDR2 YSYEKL. Trimming removed 3 bases at V and 3 bases at J, with 12 bases between. The CDR3 covers 15 residues.

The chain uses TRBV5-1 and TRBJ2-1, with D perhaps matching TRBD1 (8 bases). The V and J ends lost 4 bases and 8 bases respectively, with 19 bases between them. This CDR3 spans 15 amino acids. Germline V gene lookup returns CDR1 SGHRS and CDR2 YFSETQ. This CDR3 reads CASSPARQGRDEQFF. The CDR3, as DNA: TGCGCCAGCAGCCCTGCTCGACAGGGGAGGGATGAGCAGTTCTTC.

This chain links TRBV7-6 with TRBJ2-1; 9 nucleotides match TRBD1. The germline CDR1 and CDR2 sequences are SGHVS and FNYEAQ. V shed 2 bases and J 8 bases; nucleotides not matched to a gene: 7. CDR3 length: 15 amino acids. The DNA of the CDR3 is TGTGCCAGCAGCTTACGGGGACAGGGCATAGATGAGCAGTTCTTC. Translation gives CASSLRGQGIDEQFF.

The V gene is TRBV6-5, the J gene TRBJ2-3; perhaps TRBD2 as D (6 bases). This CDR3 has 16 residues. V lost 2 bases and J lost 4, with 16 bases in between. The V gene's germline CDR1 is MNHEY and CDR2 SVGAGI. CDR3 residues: CASSYGWRGAADTQYF. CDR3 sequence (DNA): TGTGCCAGCAGTTACGGCTGGCGGGGAGCGGCAGATACGCAGTATTTT.

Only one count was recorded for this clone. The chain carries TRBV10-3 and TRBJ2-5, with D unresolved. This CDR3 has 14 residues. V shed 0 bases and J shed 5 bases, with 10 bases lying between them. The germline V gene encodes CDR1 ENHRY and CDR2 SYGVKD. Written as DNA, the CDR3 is TGTGCCATCAGTGAGTCGACTCTTCCCGAGACCCAGTACTTC. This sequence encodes CAISESTLPETQYF.

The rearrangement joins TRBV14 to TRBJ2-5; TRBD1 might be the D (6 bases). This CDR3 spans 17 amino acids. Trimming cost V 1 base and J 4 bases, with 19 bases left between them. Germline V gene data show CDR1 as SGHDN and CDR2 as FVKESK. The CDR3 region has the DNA TGTGCCAGCAGCCAAGGAGAAGCGGACAGTCCGTCAGAGACCCAGTACTTC. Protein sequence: CASSQGEADSPSETQYF.

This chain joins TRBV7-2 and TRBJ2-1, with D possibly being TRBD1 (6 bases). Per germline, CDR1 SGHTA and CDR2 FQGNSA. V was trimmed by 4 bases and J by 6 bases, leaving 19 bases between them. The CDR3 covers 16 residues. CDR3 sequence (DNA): TGTGCCAGCAGCTCGGACAGTTCCTTACGTCTCAATGAGCAGTTCTTC. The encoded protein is CASSSDSSLRLNEQFF. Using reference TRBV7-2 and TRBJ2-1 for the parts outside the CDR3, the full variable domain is GAGVSQSPSNKVTEKGKDVELRCDPISGHTALYWYRQSLGQGLEFLIYFQGNSAPDKSGLPSDRFSAERTGGSVSTLTIQRTQQEDSAVYLCASSSDSSLRLNEQFFGPGTRLTVL.

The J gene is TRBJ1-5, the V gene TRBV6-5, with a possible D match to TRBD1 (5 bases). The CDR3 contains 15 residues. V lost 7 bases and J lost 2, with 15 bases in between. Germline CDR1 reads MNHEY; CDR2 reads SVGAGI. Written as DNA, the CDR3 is TGTGCCAGCATGGAAACTCAGGGCGGCAATCAGCCCCAGCATTTT. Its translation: CASMETQGGNQPQHF.

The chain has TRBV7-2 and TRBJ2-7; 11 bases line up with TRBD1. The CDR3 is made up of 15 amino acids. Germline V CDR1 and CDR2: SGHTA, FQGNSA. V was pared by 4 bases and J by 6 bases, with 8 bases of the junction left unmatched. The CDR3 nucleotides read TGTGCCAGCAGCTCTCGGACAGGGGGCAAGAGCGAGCAGTACTTC. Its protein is CASSSRTGGKSEQYF.

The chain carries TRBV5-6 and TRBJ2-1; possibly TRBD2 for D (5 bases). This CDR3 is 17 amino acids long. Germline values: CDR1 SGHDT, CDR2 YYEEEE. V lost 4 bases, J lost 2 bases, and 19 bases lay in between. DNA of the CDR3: TGTGCCAGCAGCCCTTGGAGTGGGCTGGAGGCCTACAATGAGCAGTTCTTC. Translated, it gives CASSPWSGLEAYNEQFF.

The CDR3 DNA reads TGTGCCAGCAGTCTTCTAGCGTCTAGCACAGATACGCAGTATTTT. Its protein product is CASSLLASSTDTQYF. J is TRBJ2-3 and V is TRBV6-5; D might be TRBD2 (6 bases). This CDR3 region has 15 residues. Trimming pared 5 bases from V and 0 bases from J, leaving 12 bases between. Germline-derived CDR1 and CDR2 are MNHEY and SVGAGI.

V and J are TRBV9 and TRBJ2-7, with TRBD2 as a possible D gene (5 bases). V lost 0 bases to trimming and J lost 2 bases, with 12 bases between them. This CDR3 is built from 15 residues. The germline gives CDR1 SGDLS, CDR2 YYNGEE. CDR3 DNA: TGTGCCAGCAGCGTAGGGAGCGGCCCCCCCTACGAGCAGTACTTC. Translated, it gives CASSVGSGPPYEQYF.

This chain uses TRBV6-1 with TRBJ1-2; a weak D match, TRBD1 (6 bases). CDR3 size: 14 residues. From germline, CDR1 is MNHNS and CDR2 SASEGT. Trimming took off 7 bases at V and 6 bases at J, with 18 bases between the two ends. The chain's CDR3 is CASISGQGGDGYTF. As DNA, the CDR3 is TGTGCCAGCATATCGGGACAAGGTGGGGATGGCTACACCTTC.

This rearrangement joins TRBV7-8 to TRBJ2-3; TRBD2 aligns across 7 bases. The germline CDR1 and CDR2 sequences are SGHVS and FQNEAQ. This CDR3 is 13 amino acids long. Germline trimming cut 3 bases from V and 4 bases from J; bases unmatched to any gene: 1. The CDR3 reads CASSFAGADTQYF. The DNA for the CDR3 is TGTGCCAGCAGCTTCGCGGGGGCAGATACGCAGTATTTT.

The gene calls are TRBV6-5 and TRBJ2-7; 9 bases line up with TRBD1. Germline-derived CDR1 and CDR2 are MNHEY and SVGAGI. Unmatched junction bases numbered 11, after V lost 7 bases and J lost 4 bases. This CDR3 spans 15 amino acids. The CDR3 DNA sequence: TGTGCCAGCAAGAAACCGGGACAGGGCCTTTACGAGCAGTACTTC. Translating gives CASKKPGQGLYEQYF.

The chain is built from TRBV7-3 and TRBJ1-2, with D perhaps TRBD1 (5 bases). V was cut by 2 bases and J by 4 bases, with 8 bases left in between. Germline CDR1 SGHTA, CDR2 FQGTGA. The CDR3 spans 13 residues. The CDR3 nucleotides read TGTGCCAGCAGCTTAGGCACAGGCTATGGCTACACCTTC. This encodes CASSLGTGYGYTF.

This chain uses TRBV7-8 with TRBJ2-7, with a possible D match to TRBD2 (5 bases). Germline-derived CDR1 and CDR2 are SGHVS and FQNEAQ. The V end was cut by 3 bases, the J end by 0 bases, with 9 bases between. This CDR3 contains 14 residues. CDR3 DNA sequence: TGTGCCAGCAGCTTGAGGGTAGGCTCCTACGAGCAGTACTTC. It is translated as CASSLRVGSYEQYF.

CDR3 DNA sequence: TGTGCCAGCAGACAGACTAGCGGGGCCTCGGAGACCCAGTACTTC. It yields the protein CASRQTSGASETQYF. The rearrangement links TRBV7-6 to TRBJ2-5, with TRBD2 matching over 11 bases. Germline assignment: CDR1 SGHVS and CDR2 FNYEAQ. CDR3 length: 15 amino acids. Trimming at V came to 6 bases and at J to 5 bases, leaving 8 bases not matched to a gene.